The 25 T cell receptor beta chains listed next were all sequenced from one sample in a study of control samples from healthy donors and cancer patients. Assay: immunoSEQ multiplex PCR; the TCRdb copy retains only in-frame clones and omits some. The profile shows 140,000 to 150,000 clones, 91% of them singletons. The material sequenced was blood. The origin of the receptors is a man aged 25 to 40 in good health.

V and J are TRBV30 and TRBJ1-2, with 11 positions matching TRBD1. This CDR3 contains 15 residues. The trim removed 4 bases at V and 2 bases at J, leaving 6 bases unmatched. Germline assignment: CDR1 GTSNPN and CDR2 SVGIG (reference sequence). DNA of the CDR3: TGTGCCTGGAATAGGGACAGGGGGTCGAACTATGGCTACACCTTC. It is translated as CAWNRDRGSNYGYTF.

With respect to this clone: The identical CDR3 is also encoded by other nucleotide sequences in the sample. V and J are TRBV27 and TRBJ2-1; tentatively, D is TRBD2 (6 bases). Germline CDR1 MNHEY, CDR2 SMNVEV (reference sequence). This CDR3 has 14 residues. Trimming shortened V by 2 bases and J by 3 bases, and 8 bases separated the two germline ends. The CDR3 region has the DNA TGTGCCAGCAGTTTAGTAGCGGACTACAATGAGCAGTTCTTC. The encoded protein is CASSLVADYNEQFF.

J is TRBJ1-6 and V is TRBV7-9, with 7 bases that match TRBD1. The CDR3 length is 14 residues. After removal of 5 bases from V and 7 bases from J, the junction contained 5 bases not matched to a gene. CDR1 and CDR2 (germline): SEHNR, FQNEAQ (reference sequence). DNA for the CDR3: TGTGCCAGCAGCCTGACAGGGCTGAATTCACCCCTCCACTTT. Translation gives CASSLTGLNSPLHF.

The chain couples TRBV6-6 to TRBJ1-2; D is uncertain. CDR1 and CDR2 from the germline V gene are MNHNY and SVGAGI (reference sequence). V lost 4 bases, J lost 4 bases, and 4 bases lay in between. The CDR3 runs to 11 residues. CDR3 nucleotides: TGTGCCAGCAGTTCCGGCTATGGCTACACCTTC. Protein product: CASSSGYGYTF.

The sample holds one count of this clone. The chain carries TRBV19 and TRBJ1-1; D might be TRBD1 (5 bases). V was trimmed by 0 bases and J by 5 bases, leaving 13 bases between them. Germline lookup yields CDR1 LNHDA and CDR2 SQIVND (reference sequence). The CDR3 is 15 amino acids. The DNA for the CDR3 is TGTGCCAGTAGTATAGATCTAGCAGGGAAAACTGAAGCTTTCTTT. This gives the protein CASSIDLAGKTEAFF.

The V call is TRBV5-3, the J call TRBJ2-4; TRBD1 or TRBD2 may be the D gene (6 bases each). TRBV5-3 is sorted into the ORF group, with uncertain function. With 1 base removed from V and 0 bases from J, the gap between germline ends came to 17 bases. The CDR3 sequence is 18 residues long. CDR3 in DNA: TGTGCCAGAAGCTTGATGGGGGGCCGTCACGTAGCCAAAAACATTCAGTACTTC. Its protein product is CARSLMGGRHVAKNIQYF.

The chain carries TRBV10-3 and TRBJ1-3; D is ambiguous. The CDR3 runs to 14 residues. V was cut by 2 bases and J by 7 bases, with 12 bases left in between. The germline CDR1 and CDR2 sequences are ENHRY and SYGVKD. CDR3 nucleotide sequence: TGTGCCATCAGTGAGGGAGGAGGTCAGAACACCATATATTTT. This gives the protein CAISEGGGQNTIYF.

The genes are TRBV14 and TRBJ1-2; TRBD1 aligns across 8 bases. The CDR3 is 13 residues long. After removal of 4 bases from V and 4 bases from J, the junction contained 2 bases not matched to a gene. The germline gives CDR1 SGHDN, CDR2 FVKESK. CDR3 sequence reads: CASSLGQGYGYTF. Written as DNA, the CDR3 is TGTGCCAGCAGCCTCGGACAGGGCTATGGCTACACCTTC.

The rearrangement uses TRBV2 and TRBJ2-2, with 9 bases matching TRBD1. This CDR3 has 18 amino acids. V was pared by 8 bases and J by 1 base, with 14 bases of the junction left unmatched. Germline values: CDR1 SNHLY, CDR2 FYNNEI. This CDR3 reads CASYPWGQGRGNTGELFF. The CDR3, as DNA: TGTGCCAGCTATCCCTGGGGACAGGGAAGAGGGAACACCGGGGAGCTGTTTTTT.

On this clone: One end of the junction does not line up with germline, which may come from a read error. The chain joins TRBV3-1 (or the pseudogene TRBV3-2) to TRBJ1-2; 8 bases match TRBD1. Germline lookup yields CDR1 LGHDT and CDR2 YNNKEL (reference sequence). The CDR3 is 13 residues long. The CDR3 bases are TGTGCCAGCAGACAAGGACAGGGAAGAGGCTACACCTTC. As protein: CASRQGQGRGYTF.

V usage is TRBV6-5 and J usage is TRBJ1-5, with 7 bases aligning to TRBD1. The CDR3 totals 14 residues. J lost 8 bases, V lost 6 bases, and 10 bases had no gene match. Per the germline V gene, CDR1 is MNHEY and CDR2 is SVGAGI. As DNA, the CDR3 is TGTGCCAGCAGCACACAGGGGTCGGTAGAGCCCCAGCATTTT. It translates to CASSTQGSVEPQHF.

For this clone: At one end the junction does not follow the germline gene, possibly because of a read error. The chain couples TRBV27 to TRBJ2-7; 11 bases agree with TRBD1. Germline values: CDR1 MNHEY, CDR2 SMNVEV (reference sequence). The CDR3 totals 14 residues. This CDR3 reads CASSPAAGQGERYF. Here the CDR3 DNA reads TGTGCCAGCAGTCCGGCCGCGGGACAGGGGGAGCGGTACTTC.

This chain connects TRBV5-4 to TRBJ2-1; D is possibly TRBD1 (5 bases). The V gene's germline CDR1 is SGHNT and CDR2 YYREEE (reference sequence). CDR3 length equals 15 residues. Trimming cost V 4 bases and J 0 bases, with 11 bases left between them. For the CDR3, the DNA is TGTGCCAGCAGCCGATTGGACACCTCCTACAATGAGCAGTTCTTC. It is translated as CASSRLDTSYNEQFF.

This chain joins TRBV14 and TRBJ2-1; 10 bases align to TRBD2. Germline V gives CDR1 SGHDN, CDR2 FVKESK. The junction had 8 bases not matched to a gene; V was cut back by 4 bases and J by 5 bases. CDR3 size: 16 residues. CDR3 sequence reads: CASSPRGLAGDNEQFF. The CDR3 DNA reads as TGTGCCAGCAGCCCGAGAGGCCTAGCGGGGGACAATGAGCAGTTCTTC.

The chain has TRBV6-2 or TRBV6-3 and TRBJ2-3; D perhaps matches TRBD1 (6 bases). The CDR3 runs 14 residues. The V gene's germline CDR1 is MNHEY and CDR2 SVGEGT. V lost 0 bases, J lost 5 bases, and 9 bases lay in between. In DNA form, the CDR3 reads TGTGCCAGCAGTTACTCGACAGGATTAGATACGCAGTATTTT. It encodes CASSYSTGLDTQYF.

The chain carries TRBV9 and TRBJ1-6, with 7 bases aligning to TRBD1. This CDR3 spans 16 amino acids. V shed 5 bases and J 4 bases; nucleotides not matched to a gene: 9. Germline V gene data show CDR1 as SGDLS and CDR2 as YYNGEE. The CDR3 DNA sequence: TGTGCCAGCAGTCCTACGACAGGGACTTATAATTCACCCCTCCACTTT. It yields the protein CASSPTTGTYNSPLHF.

This clone was counted a single time. This sequence joins TRBV10-3 and TRBJ2-3; D uncertain. Trimming removed 1 base at V and 4 bases at J, with 9 bases between. CDR1 and CDR2 from the germline V gene are ENHRY and SYGVKD. The CDR3 extends over 14 amino acids. For the CDR3, the DNA is TGTGCCATCAGTGAGTGGAGTGCCCCAGATACGCAGTATTTT. Translating it yields CAISEWSAPDTQYF.

This chain connects TRBV29-1 to TRBJ1-2, with D maybe TRBD1 (5 bases). Trimming took 6 bases from V and 4 from J, leaving 9 bases between them. The CDR3 spans 11 residues. Germline CDR1 reads SQVTM; CDR2 reads ANQGSEA. The chain's CDR3 is CSVYDSYGYTF. CDR3 sequence (DNA): TGCAGCGTCTATGACAGCTATGGCTACACCTTC.

This clone has only one observation. The chain employs TRBV30 and TRBJ1-1; D is possibly TRBD1 (6 bases). V was pared by 0 bases and J by 10 bases, with 18 bases between. The germline V gene has CDR1 GTSNPN and CDR2 SVGIG (reference sequence). The CDR3 runs 14 residues. Here the CDR3 DNA reads TGTGCCTGGAGTGTATACCCGGAGGGGGGGACAGCTTTCTTT. Its protein is CAWSVYPEGGTAFF.

The rearrangement joins TRBV15 to TRBJ1-2; TRBD1 agrees at 7 bases. This CDR3 is built from 14 residues. The trim removed 2 bases at V and 3 bases at J, leaving 3 bases unmatched. Germline V CDR1 and CDR2: LNHNV, YYDKDF (reference sequence). CDR3 nucleotide sequence: TGTGCCACCAGCAGATCGGGACAGTACTATGGCTACACCTTC. Amino acids: CATSRSGQYYGYTF.

This rearrangement joins TRBV19 to TRBJ1-4, with unresolved D. V lost 5 bases, J lost 8 bases, and 9 bases lay in between. The CDR3 extends over 12 amino acids. In germline, CDR1 is LNHDA, CDR2 SQIVND (reference sequence). The CDR3: CASSHGREKLFF. DNA of the CDR3: TGTGCCAGTAGTCACGGACGGGAAAAACTGTTTTTT.

The chain employs TRBV19 and TRBJ2-7; either TRBD1 or TRBD2 may supply D (5 bases each). V lost 7 bases and J lost 6, with 10 bases in between. Germline CDR1 LNHDA, CDR2 SQIVND (reference sequence). The length of the CDR3 is 11 residues. The CDR3 sequence: CASKMGTEQYF. CDR3 bases: TGTGCCAGTAAGATGGGGACCGAGCAGTACTTC.

The chain joins TRBV27 to TRBJ1-5; TRBD1 agrees at 9 bases. Germline trimming cut 6 bases from V and 6 bases from J; bases unmatched to any gene: 6. Germline V gene data show CDR1 as MNHEY and CDR2 as SMNVEV (reference sequence). CDR3 length equals 14 residues. CDR3 sequence reads: CASSTNRGRQPQHF. CDR3 bases: TGTGCCAGCAGCACCAACAGGGGGCGTCAGCCCCAGCATTTT.

In the case of this clone: This same CDR3 is encoded by further DNA sequences in the sample. The chain has TRBV5-4 and TRBJ1-1, with D maybe TRBD1 (5 bases). Trimming removed 1 base from V and 1 base from J, with 5 bases in between. CDR3 length: 13 residues. Germline CDR1 and CDR2: SGHNT and YYREEE (reference sequence). The DNA of the CDR3 is TGTGCCAGCAGCTTGAGGGGGAACACTGAAGCTTTCTTT. This gives the protein CASSLRGNTEAFF.

The chain combines TRBV27 with TRBJ1-1; no firm D call. V lost 2 bases, J lost 3 bases, and 7 bases lay in between. The CDR3 extends over 13 amino acids. CDR1 and CDR2 from the germline V gene are MNHEY and SMNVEV (reference sequence). The CDR3 sequence: CASSLTLDTEAFF. The CDR3 region has the DNA TGTGCCAGCAGTTTAACCCTGGACACTGAAGCTTTCTTT.